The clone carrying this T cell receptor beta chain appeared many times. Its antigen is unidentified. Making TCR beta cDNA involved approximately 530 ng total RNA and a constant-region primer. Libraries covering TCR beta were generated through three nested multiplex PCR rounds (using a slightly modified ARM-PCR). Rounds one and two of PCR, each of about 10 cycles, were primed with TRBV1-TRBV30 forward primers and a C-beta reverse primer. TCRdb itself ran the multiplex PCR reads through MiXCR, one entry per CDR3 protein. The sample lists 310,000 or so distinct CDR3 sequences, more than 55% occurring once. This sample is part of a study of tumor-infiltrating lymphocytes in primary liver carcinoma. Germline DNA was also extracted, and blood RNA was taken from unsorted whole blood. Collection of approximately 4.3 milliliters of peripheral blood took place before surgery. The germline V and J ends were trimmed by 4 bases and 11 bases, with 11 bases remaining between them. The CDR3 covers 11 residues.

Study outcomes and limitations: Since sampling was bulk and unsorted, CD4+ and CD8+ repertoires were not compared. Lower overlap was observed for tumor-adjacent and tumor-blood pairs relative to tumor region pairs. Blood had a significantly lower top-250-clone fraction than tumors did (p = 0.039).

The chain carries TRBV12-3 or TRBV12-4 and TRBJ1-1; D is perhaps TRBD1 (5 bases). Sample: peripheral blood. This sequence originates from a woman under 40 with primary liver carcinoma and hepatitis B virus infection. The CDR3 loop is CASSSTGRAFF. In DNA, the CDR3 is TGTGCCAGCAGTTCGACGGGACGGGCTTTCTTT.